This T cell receptor beta chain came from a study of pediatric ulcerative colitis. Study-wide results and caveats: A couple of rectal CDR3 clonotypes occurred in all ulcerative colitis patients. A couple of patients' blood samples yielded substantially fewer templates. Compared with controls, ulcerative colitis showed greater blood-rectum clone sharing. Some T cells in rectal biopsies may come from blood, especially with overt colitis.

Clones were read by immunoSEQ multiplex PCR, and TCRdb kept only the in-frame ones, dropping some. The sample lists about 17,000 clones, approximately 74% occurring once. During colonoscopy, one to two rectal pinch biopsies were collected. The CDR3 is 14 amino acids. Germline lookup yields CDR1 MNHEY and CDR2 SMNVEV (reference sequence). V was trimmed by 5 bases and J by 7 bases, leaving 15 bases between them. Regarding this clone: What it binds is unknown. This CDR3 is also generated by other DNA sequences in the sample.

The chain employs TRBV27 and TRBJ1-5, with D tentatively TRBD1 (5 bases). This TCR came from a girl aged 5-17 years with moderate ulcerative colitis. Sequenced input: gut tissue. The CDR3 spells CASSPQGGGQPQHF. The DNA for the CDR3 is TGTGCCAGCAGTCCGCAGGGAGGAGGGCAGCCCCAGCATTTT.